This TCR beta chain appears in the sequencing data of a study of blood T cell repertoires in COVID-19. CDR1 and CDR2 from the germline V gene are MNHEY and SMNVEV (reference sequence). This CDR3 region has 13 residues. The ends were cut back, 3 bases at V and 3 bases at J, with 9 bases in the middle. Here immunoSEQ multiplex PCR was the method, and the copy in TCRdb shows in-frame clones only, minus some. The top ten hold more than 8.5% of the sample, which has just over 250,000 clones, approximately 88% seen once. The TCR was taken from a woman aged 70-85 years with COVID-19, enrolled during active disease. The chain recombines TRBV27 with TRBJ2-7; D gene ambiguous. What was sequenced was peripheral blood. CDR3 nucleotide sequence: TGTGCCAGCAGTTTCAATATGCGCTACGAGCAGTACTTC. Translated: CASSFNMRYEQYF.